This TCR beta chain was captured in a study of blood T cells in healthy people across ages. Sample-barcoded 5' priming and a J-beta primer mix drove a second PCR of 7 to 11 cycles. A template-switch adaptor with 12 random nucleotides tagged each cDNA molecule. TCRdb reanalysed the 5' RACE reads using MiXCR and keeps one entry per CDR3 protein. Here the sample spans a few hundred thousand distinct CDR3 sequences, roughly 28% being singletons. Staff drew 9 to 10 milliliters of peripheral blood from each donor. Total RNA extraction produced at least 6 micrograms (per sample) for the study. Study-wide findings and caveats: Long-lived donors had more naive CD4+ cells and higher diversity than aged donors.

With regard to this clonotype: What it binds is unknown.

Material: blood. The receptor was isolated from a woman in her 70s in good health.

This chain's CDR3 is CSVRLAMLINEQFF. CDR3 sequence (DNA): TGCAGCGTCCGACTAGCGATGTTAATCAATGAGCAGTTCTTC. The rearrangement uses TRBV29-1 and TRBJ2-1; 8 positions agree with TRBD2. CDR3 length equals 14 residues. V was clipped by 6 bases and J by 6 bases; unmatched bases: 10. In germline, CDR1 is SQVTM, CDR2 ANQGSEA.